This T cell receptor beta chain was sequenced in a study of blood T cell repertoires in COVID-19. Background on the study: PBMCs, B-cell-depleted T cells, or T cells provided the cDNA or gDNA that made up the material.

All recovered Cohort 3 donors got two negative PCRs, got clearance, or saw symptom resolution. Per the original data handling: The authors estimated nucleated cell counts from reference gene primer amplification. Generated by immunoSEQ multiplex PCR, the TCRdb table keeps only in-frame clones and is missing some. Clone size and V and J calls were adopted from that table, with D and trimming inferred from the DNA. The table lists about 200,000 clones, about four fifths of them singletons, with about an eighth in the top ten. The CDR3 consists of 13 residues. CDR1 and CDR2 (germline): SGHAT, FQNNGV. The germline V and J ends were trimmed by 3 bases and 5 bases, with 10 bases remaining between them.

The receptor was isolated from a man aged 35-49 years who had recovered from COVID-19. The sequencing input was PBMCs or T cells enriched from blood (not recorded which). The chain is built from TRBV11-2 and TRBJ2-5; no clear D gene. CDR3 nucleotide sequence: TGTGCCAGCAGCTTGCCGAGTGAGGAGACCCAGTACTTC. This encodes CASSLPSEETQYF.